Presented here are 14 T cell receptor beta chains from one specimen sequenced in a study of cytomegalovirus exposure and HLA in healthy donors. 60 Vbeta and 13 Jbeta primers were used in PCR. Here immunoSEQ multiplex PCR was the method, and the copy in TCRdb shows in-frame clones only, minus some. Found here are 85,000 to 90,000 clones, approximately 90% of them singletons; the top ten hold about 2.5%. Sequencing input: PBMCs. These receptors all stem from a man between 18 and 35 years old in good health and CMV-seronegative.

The chain employs TRBV7-9 and TRBJ1-6, with 7 bases that match TRBD1. Germline CDR1 reads SEHNR; CDR2 reads FQNEAQ (reference sequence). The CDR3 extends over 15 amino acids. J lost 10 bases, V lost 3 bases, and 9 bases had no gene match. Here the CDR3 reads CASSFGSRDSSPLHF. In DNA form, the CDR3 reads TGTGCCAGCAGCTTTGGATCAAGGGACAGCTCACCCCTCCACTTT.

This clone was picked up one time. The chain joins TRBV5-1 to TRBJ1-2; D possibly corresponds to TRBD1 (5 bases). Germline lookup yields CDR1 SGHRS and CDR2 YFSETQ. Trimming pared 4 bases from V and 5 bases from J, leaving 21 bases between. The CDR3 runs to 16 residues. CDR3 in DNA: TGCGCCAGCAGCCGTGGGGGGGAGGCAGGAACTTATGGCTACACCTTC. Its translation: CASSRGGEAGTYGYTF.

J is TRBJ2-7 and V is TRBV10-3; 15 bases line up with TRBD2. Trimming cost V 3 bases and J 5 bases; bases outside gene matches: 5. CDR3 size: 16 residues. CDR1 is ENHRY and CDR2 is SYGVKD in the germline V gene. In DNA form, the CDR3 reads TGTGCCATCAGTGACCCGGGACTAGCGGGAGGTGACGAGCAGTACTTC. Its translation: CAISDPGLAGGDEQYF.

This chain links TRBV7-2 with TRBJ1-2; tentatively, D is TRBD1 (6 bases). This CDR3 is built from 15 residues. V was shortened by 4 bases and J by 8 bases, with 20 bases between the two germline ends. Germline CDR1 SGHTA, CDR2 FQGNSA. CDR3 DNA sequence: TGTGCCAGCAGCTCACCTCCAACAGGGCCGGGGGGCTACACCTTC. Its translation: CASSSPPTGPGGYTF.

The V gene is TRBV14, the J gene TRBJ2-2; no clear D. In germline, CDR1 is SGHDN, CDR2 FVKESK. V lost 4 bases and J lost 6, with 12 bases in between. This CDR3 has 14 amino acids. The CDR3: CASSRNSISGELFF. In DNA, the CDR3 is TGTGCCAGCAGCCGAAATTCTATTTCCGGGGAGCTGTTTTTT. The variable domain in full, completed from reference TRBV14 and TRBJ2-2, reads EAGVTQFPSHSVIEKGQTVTLRCDPISGHDNLYWYRRVMGKEIKFLLHFVKESKQDESGMPNNRFLAERTGGTYSTLKVQPAELEDSGVYFCASSRNSISGELFFGEGSRLTVL.

A few counts support this clone. The rearrangement links TRBV25-1 to TRBJ2-7; a weak D match, TRBD1 (6 bases). Germline V lookup: CDR1 MGHDK, CDR2 SYGVNS. Deletions cut 3 bases from V and 2 bases from J, with 17 bases between. There are 16 residues in the CDR3. The CDR3 DNA reads TGTGCCAGCAGTGAGGGGGCAGGGGTCCGTCCCTACGAGCAGTACTTC. It yields the protein CASSEGAGVRPYEQYF.

V and J are TRBV18 and TRBJ2-7; no reliable D call. The V gene's germline CDR1 is KGHSH and CDR2 LQKENI. The CDR3 has 12 residues. V was cut by 3 bases and J by 3 bases, with 6 bases left in between. The CDR3 loop reads CASSPSNYEQYF. The CDR3 DNA follows: TGTGCCAGCTCACCGTCAAACTACGAGCAGTACTTC.

The chain recombines TRBV11-2 with TRBJ2-7; D is perhaps TRBD2 (6 bases). The CDR3 has 13 amino acids. The germline V gene encodes CDR1 SGHAT and CDR2 FQNNGV. V was clipped by 4 bases and J by 6 bases, with 13 bases between them. The CDR3 region is CASSSHGTSEQYF. The DNA for the CDR3 is TGTGCCAGCAGCTCCCACGGGACTTCCGAGCAGTACTTC.

The chain employs TRBV7-3 and TRBJ2-2; 8 bases are shared with TRBD1. Germline V gene lookup returns CDR1 SGHTA and CDR2 FQGTGA. Losses at the gene ends were 5 bases for V and 5 bases for J; bases not matched to a gene: 10. This CDR3 is 16 amino acids long. In nucleotides, the CDR3 is TGTGCCAGCAGCCGAGGGGGACAGGCTCATACCGGGGAGCTGTTTTTT. Its translation: CASSRGGQAHTGELFF. The variable domain in full, completed from reference TRBV7-3 and TRBJ2-2, reads GAGVSQTPSNKVTEKGKYVELRCDPISGHTALYWYRQSLGQGPEFLIYFQGTGAADDSGLPNDRFFAVRPEGSVSTLKIQRTERGDSAVYLCASSRGGQAHTGELFFGEGSRLTVL.

The rearrangement joins TRBV11-3 to TRBJ2-2, with 11 bases identical to TRBD2. CDR3 length equals 16 residues. J lost 10 bases, V lost 5 bases, and 12 bases had no gene match. Germline CDR1 and CDR2: SGHNT and YENEEA. The DNA for the CDR3 is TGTGCCAGCAGCCCATATAGCGGGAGGGCCTCCGAGGAGCTGTTTTTT. Residues: CASSPYSGRASEELFF.

A single count supports this clone. V gene TRBV19 combines with J gene TRBJ1-5, with TRBD1 matching over 9 bases. J lost 6 bases, V lost 4 bases, and 10 bases had no gene match. The CDR3 loop spans 16 amino acids. Germline values: CDR1 LNHDA, CDR2 SQIVND (reference sequence). The CDR3 DNA sequence: TGTGCCAGTAGTAGCCCCACAGGGGGCGGCGGTCAGCCCCAGCATTTT. This translates into CASSSPTGGGGQPQHF.

This chain uses TRBV6-1 with TRBJ2-3; TRBD1 might be the D (5 bases). The CDR3 length is 14 residues. Trimming removed 6 bases from V and 0 bases from J, with 10 bases in between. Germline V gives CDR1 MNHNS, CDR2 SASEGT. CDR3 nucleotide sequence: TGTGCCAGCAGGCCGACAGAAAGCACAGATACGCAGTATTTT. Translating it yields CASRPTESTDTQYF.

The CDR3 region is CASSKSTGGALYTIYF. CDR3 nucleotides: TGTGCCAGCAGCAAATCTACAGGGGGCGCGTTATACACCATATATTTT. This chain uses TRBV7-2 with TRBJ1-3; 9 positions agree with TRBD1. Per the germline V gene, CDR1 is SGHTA and CDR2 is FQGNSA. The CDR3 covers 16 residues. Germline trimming cut 5 bases from V and 8 bases from J; bases unmatched to any gene: 13.

The V gene is TRBV27, the J gene TRBJ1-4; D is ambiguous. CDR1 and CDR2 from the germline V gene are MNHEY and SMNVEV (reference sequence). The CDR3 loop spans 15 amino acids. V lost 5 bases, J lost 3 bases, and 13 bases lay in between. CDR3 loop: CASSPSPEANEKLFF. The CDR3 DNA follows: TGTGCCAGCAGTCCTAGCCCTGAAGCTAATGAAAAACTGTTTTTT.